The T cell receptor (beta chain) described here comes from a study of OX40 agonist ivuxolimab in advanced cancers. TCRdb's copy holds only in-frame clones and misses some; the assay was immunoSEQ multiplex PCR. The top ten clones hold 6.5% to 8.5% of a sample with around 64,000 clones, about 90% of them seen once. This receptor was identified in an adult with an advanced solid tumor such as melanoma, head and neck, liver or kidney cancer. The sample here was CD4+ or CD8+ T cells sorted from blood, taken in a trial of the OX40 agonist ivuxolimab.

The CDR3 DNA reads as TGTGCCAGCAGGGGAGACAGCTCCTACGAGCAGTACTTC. Residues: CASRGDSSYEQYF. The chain employs TRBV27 and TRBJ2-7; D possibly uses TRBD1 or TRBD2 (5 bases each). The ends were cut back, 6 bases at V and 0 bases at J, with 9 bases in the middle. The CDR3 consists of 13 residues. Germline values: CDR1 MNHEY, CDR2 SMNVEV (reference sequence).